The 32 T cell receptor beta chains listed next were all sequenced from one sample in a study of blood T cell repertoires in COVID-19. Method: immunoSEQ multiplex PCR; TCRdb's copy keeps in-frame clones and lacks some. The table lists under 200,000 clones, around 87% of them singletons. The sequenced sample was peripheral blood. The receptors shown here come from a man in his sixties with COVID-19, enrolled during active disease.

This clone was counted between two and nine times. The rearrangement links TRBV7-3 to TRBJ2-1; TRBD2 is a possible D gene (5 bases). The CDR3 extends over 14 amino acids. The germline V gene has CDR1 SGHTA and CDR2 FQGTGA. The germline V and J ends were trimmed by 5 bases and 1 base, with 9 bases remaining between them. The CDR3 spells CASSPPGSYNEQFF. The CDR3 nucleotides read TGTGCCAGCAGCCCACCGGGATCCTACAATGAGCAGTTCTTC.

This clone turned up a few times. The chain joins TRBV19 to TRBJ1-2; TRBD1 matches 7 bases. CDR3 length: 16 amino acids. Trimming cost V 4 bases and J 5 bases; bases outside gene matches: 13. Germline V gene lookup returns CDR1 LNHDA and CDR2 SQIVND (reference sequence). In nucleotides, the CDR3 is TGTGCCAGTAGTACCCAGACAGGGAAGAGTGGTTATGGCTACACCTTC. This codes for CASSTQTGKSGYGYTF.

The count of this clone is one. This rearrangement joins TRBV19 to TRBJ2-2; D not resolved. Trimming shortened V by 7 bases and J by 0 bases, and 9 bases separated the two germline ends. Germline V gene lookup returns CDR1 LNHDA and CDR2 SQIVND (reference sequence). The CDR3 loop spans 14 amino acids. The CDR3 region is CASKAGPNTGELFF. CDR3 DNA sequence: TGTGCCAGTAAGGCAGGCCCGAACACCGGGGAGCTGTTTTTT.

This clone was found once. V and J are TRBV5-8 and TRBJ1-2; D call uncertain. V was cut by 0 bases and J by 0 bases, with 9 bases left in between. CDR1 is SGHTS, CDR2 YDEGEE, per germline. CDR3 length: 15 residues. The CDR3 coding sequence is TGTGCCAGCAGCTTGGGCGGTACGACTAACTATGGCTACACCTTC. Protein sequence: CASSLGGTTNYGYTF. The variable domain in full, with the rest retrieved from reference TRBV5-8 and TRBJ1-2, is EAGVTQSPTHLIKTRGQQATLRCSPISGHTSVYWYQQALGLGLQFLLWYDEGEERNRGNFPPRFSGRQFPNYSSELNVNALELEDSALYLCASSLGGTTNYGYTFGSGTRLTVV.

The chain joins TRBV2 to TRBJ2-1; D possibly corresponds to TRBD1 (8 bases). V was shortened by 5 bases and J by 7 bases, with 18 bases between the two germline ends. Germline V gene data show CDR1 as SNHLY and CDR2 as FYNNEI. The CDR3 is 15 amino acids. The CDR3 DNA sequence: TGTGCCAGCAGTCTACAGGGGGGGGGCCTTAATGAGCAGTTCTTC. Protein product: CASSLQGGGLNEQFF.

The chain combines TRBV19 with TRBJ1-5; D possibly corresponds to TRBD1 (5 bases). Germline V gene lookup returns CDR1 LNHDA and CDR2 SQIVND (reference sequence). V was trimmed by 7 bases and J by 4 bases, leaving 14 bases between them. CDR3 length: 14 residues. The CDR3 nucleotides are TGTGCCAGTATAGGGACTCCCCTGAATCAGCCCCAGCATTTT. This gives the protein CASIGTPLNQPQHF.

This chain connects TRBV7-9 to TRBJ2-5; D possibly corresponds to TRBD1 (6 bases). This CDR3 has 15 amino acids. The germline V and J ends were trimmed by 3 bases and 5 bases, with 16 bases remaining between them. Per the germline V gene, CDR1 is SEHNR and CDR2 is FQNEAQ (reference sequence). The CDR3 loop reads CASSFLGTKGETQYF. In DNA, the CDR3 is TGTGCCAGCAGCTTCCTCGGGACAAAAGGGGAGACCCAGTACTTC.

The chain combines TRBV30 with TRBJ2-5, with TRBD2 matching over 9 bases. V lost 0 bases to trimming and J lost 4 bases; unmatched junction nucleotides: 9. The germline CDR1 and CDR2 sequences are GTSNPN and SVGIG (reference sequence). The CDR3 has 16 residues. CDR3 coding DNA: TGTGCCTGGAGTGTACTTAGGACTAGCGTAGCAGAGACCCAGTACTTC. Translated: CAWSVLRTSVAETQYF.

This clone was found once. The chain has TRBV18 and TRBJ2-3, with 8 positions matching TRBD1. The germline CDR1 and CDR2 sequences are KGHSH and LQKENI. Trimming cost V 3 bases and J 4 bases; bases outside gene matches: 9. The CDR3 contains 16 residues. The CDR3 DNA reads TGTGCCAGCTCACCTCGGACAGGGAGCAGGTCAGATACGCAGTATTTT. It is translated as CASSPRTGSRSDTQYF.

This chain links TRBV29-1 with TRBJ1-4; D uncertain. Trimming pared 1 base from V and 0 bases from J, leaving 9 bases between. The CDR3 consists of 15 residues. Germline loops: CDR1 SQVTM, CDR2 ANQGSEA. CDR3 DNA: TGCAGCGTTGAAGCTTACAGCCCAACTAATGAAAAACTGTTTTTT. Translated: CSVEAYSPTNEKLFF.

The V gene is TRBV7-3, the J gene TRBJ2-1, with a weak D call TRBD1 (6 bases). The CDR3 is 14 amino acids. Trimming pared 2 bases from V and 8 bases from J, leaving 13 bases between. The V gene's germline CDR1 is SGHTA and CDR2 FQGTGA. The CDR3, as DNA: TGTGCCAGCAGCTTAGGGGGCTACGGCCATGAGCAGTTCTTC. This codes for CASSLGGYGHEQFF.

The chain carries TRBV9 and TRBJ2-1; 9 bases agree with TRBD1. Germline CDR1 SGDLS, CDR2 YYNGEE. This CDR3 is 17 amino acids long. The trim removed 3 bases at V and 3 bases at J, leaving 10 bases unmatched. Written as DNA, the CDR3 is TGTGCCAGCAGCGCCGATACCGGGACAGGGATCTACAATGAGCAGTTCTTC. It yields the protein CASSADTGTGIYNEQFF.

The chain is built from TRBV7-2 and TRBJ2-1; unclear D gene. Germline CDR1 SGHTA, CDR2 FQGNSA. Trimming took 4 bases from V and 3 from J, leaving 13 bases between them. The CDR3 contains 15 residues. The CDR3 loop is CASSSSWQVYNEQFF. CDR3 nucleotides: TGTGCCAGCAGCTCCTCGTGGCAGGTCTACAATGAGCAGTTCTTC.

A remark on this clone: Within the sample, other DNA sequences also encode this same CDR3. V gene TRBV18 combines with J gene TRBJ1-1; the D is unclear. CDR3 length equals 14 residues. CDR1 is KGHSH and CDR2 is LQKENI in the germline V gene. Trimming left V 2 bases short and J 2 bases short, with 9 bases between. The CDR3 sequence is CASSPGPDNTEAFF. The CDR3 DNA is TGTGCCAGCTCACCAGGGCCGGATAACACTGAAGCTTTCTTT.

The chain joins TRBV19 to TRBJ1-6; 9 nucleotides line up with TRBD1. Germline V lookup: CDR1 LNHDA, CDR2 SQIVND (reference sequence). The ends lost 3 bases at V and 4 bases at J; junction bases unmatched: 16. The CDR3 sequence is 20 residues long. In DNA, the CDR3 is TGTGCCAGTAGTATTCAGAGGACAGGACAGGGGTCACCGTATAATTCACCCCTCCACTTT. It yields the protein CASSIQRTGQGSPYNSPLHF.

The V and J genes are TRBV6-8 and TRBJ1-6; D is unresolved. The V end was cut by 5 bases, the J end by 0 bases, with 14 bases between. CDR3 length: 17 residues. Germline V lookup: CDR1 MNHGY, CDR2 SAAAGT. CDR3 nucleotides: TGTGCCAGCAGTAGGTATGAAGGGAGCTCCTATAATTCACCCCTCCACTTT. It encodes CASSRYEGSSYNSPLHF.

This clone was found once. The rearrangement uses TRBV19 and TRBJ1-1, with D tentatively TRBD1 (6 bases). CDR1 is LNHDA and CDR2 is SQIVND in the germline V gene (reference sequence). Trimming took 3 bases from V and 6 from J, leaving 20 bases between them. The CDR3 has 16 amino acids. CDR3 in amino acids: CASSMLGGAGQPEAFF. The CDR3 coding sequence is TGTGCCAGTAGTATGTTGGGGGGGGCAGGGCAGCCTGAAGCTTTCTTT.

On this clone itself: At the DNA level, this CDR3 is encoded by other sequences in the same sample as well. V and J are TRBV2 and TRBJ2-1; TRBD1 matches at 10 bases. This CDR3 has 14 residues. Germline CDR1 reads SNHLY; CDR2 reads FYNNEI. The trim removed 6 bases at V and 5 bases at J, leaving 4 bases unmatched. CDR3 coding DNA: TGTGCCAGCAGCCCGGGACAGGGGAACAATGAGCAGTTCTTC. Protein: CASSPGQGNNEQFF.

This sequence joins TRBV21-1 and TRBJ2-3; the D call in the table, TRBD2, was not verified against the DNA. TRBV21-1 counts as a pseudogene. The CDR3 is made up of 18 amino acids. CDR3 sequence: CASSLKGASGGHTDTQYF. In DNA form, the CDR3 reads TGTGCCAGCAGCTTAAAGGGGGCTAGCGGGGGCCACACAGATACGCAGTATTTT.

The chain is built from TRBV5-3 and TRBJ1-2, with a weak D call TRBD1 (5 bases). TRBV5-3 is an ORF for which the function is uncertain. With 0 bases removed from V and 2 bases from J, the gap between germline ends came to 8 bases. The CDR3 is 14 amino acids. DNA of the CDR3: TGTGCCAGAAGCTTGGAGGGACTAAACTATGGCTACACCTTC. Amino acids: CARSLEGLNYGYTF.

The J gene is TRBJ1-5, the V gene TRBV28, with TRBD1 identical over 8 bases. This CDR3 spans 15 amino acids. The junction had 8 bases not matched to a gene; V was cut back by 6 bases and J by 4 bases. Germline-derived CDR1 and CDR2 are MDHEN and SYDVKM. DNA for the CDR3: TGTGCCAGCAGCCCTGCGGACAGGGCGAATCAGCCCCAGCATTTT. Encoded protein: CASSPADRANQPQHF.

CDR3 coding DNA: TGTGCCAGCAGGACCGACAGTGCGACTAATGAAAAACTGTTTTTT. It encodes CASRTDSATNEKLFF. J is TRBJ1-4 and V is TRBV27, with D tentatively TRBD1 (5 bases). This CDR3 region has 15 residues. V lost 6 bases to trimming and J lost 2 bases, with 13 bases between them. Germline CDR1 and CDR2: MNHEY and SMNVEV (reference sequence).

This chain joins TRBV11-3 and TRBJ2-2; D not resolved. The germline CDR1 and CDR2 sequences are SGHNT and YENEEA. The length of the CDR3 is 14 residues. The V and J ends lost 1 base and 1 base respectively, with 4 bases between them. The CDR3 coding sequence is TGTGCCAGCAGCTTAGCTCGGAACACCGGGGAGCTGTTTTTT. Its translation is CASSLARNTGELFF.

This chain connects TRBV5-1 to TRBJ2-5, with TRBD2 as a possible D gene (5 bases). This CDR3 is 14 amino acids long. The germline gives CDR1 SGHRS, CDR2 YFSETQ. Between the trimmed V and J ends, which lost 1 base and 5 bases, there was a span of 12 bases. CDR3 DNA: TGCGCCAGCAGCTTGTCGCCGGACTCGGAGACCCAGTACTTC. Its translation: CASSLSPDSETQYF. Full variable domain (rest looked up from reference TRBV5-1 and TRBJ2-5): KAGVTQTPRYLIKTRGQQVTLSCSPISGHRSVSWYQQTPGQGLQFLFEYFSETQRNKGNFPGRFSGRQFSNSRSEMNVSTLELGDSALYLCASSLSPDSETQYFGPGTRLLVL.

The chain combines TRBV6-2 or TRBV6-3 with TRBJ2-3, with D perhaps TRBD2 (6 bases). The ends were cut back, 6 bases at V and 2 bases at J, with 15 bases in the middle. CDR1 and CDR2 from the germline V gene are MNHEY and SVGEGT. The CDR3 length is 15 residues. Here the CDR3 DNA reads TGTGCCAGCAGCCCAGTGGGGGGATTCACAGATACGCAGTATTTT. It yields the protein CASSPVGGFTDTQYF.

The V and J genes are TRBV27 and TRBJ2-1, with D possibly being TRBD1 (6 bases). The CDR3 length is 15 residues. Looked up from germline, CDR1 is MNHEY and CDR2 is SMNVEV (reference sequence). The germline V and J ends were trimmed by 1 base and 3 bases, with 10 bases remaining between them. This CDR3 reads CASSLFGRGYNEQFF. CDR3 coding DNA: TGTGCCAGCAGTTTATTTGGCAGGGGCTACAATGAGCAGTTCTTC.

This clone was recorded once. The chain links TRBV10-1 to TRBJ2-1; a possible D gene is TRBD2 (6 bases). V was shortened by 7 bases and J by 1 base, with 11 bases between the two germline ends. CDR3 length: 14 residues. The germline CDR1 and CDR2 sequences are WNHNN and SYGVQD (reference sequence). CDR3 sequence reads: CASNIAESYNEQFF. DNA for the CDR3: TGCGCCAGCAATATAGCGGAATCCTACAATGAGCAGTTCTTC.

The genes are TRBV30 and TRBJ2-4; 7 nucleotides line up with TRBD1. The CDR3 is 18 residues long. In germline, CDR1 is GTSNPN, CDR2 SVGIG (reference sequence). The J segment lost 0 bases and the V segment lost 2 bases, leaving 13 bases of the junction unmatched. The CDR3 DNA sequence: TGTGCCTGGAGTCGCACCCGGGACAGTCTACTAGCCAAAAACATTCAGTACTTC. Its translation is CAWSRTRDSLLAKNIQYF.

This chain links TRBV19 with TRBJ1-5; D not certain. V was shortened by 5 bases and J by 4 bases, with 18 bases between the two germline ends. Germline CDR1 is LNHDA and CDR2 is SQIVND (reference sequence). The CDR3 sequence is 16 residues long. The CDR3 DNA reads as TGTGCCAGTAGTCCCGTCCCGAACAGAAATAATCAGCCCCAGCATTTT. Its protein product is CASSPVPNRNNQPQHF.

The chain links TRBV18 to TRBJ1-3; no definite D call. The V end was cut by 2 bases, the J end by 5 bases, with 7 bases between. CDR1 is KGHSH, CDR2 LQKENI, per germline. The CDR3 is 13 residues long. For the CDR3, the DNA is TGTGCCAGCTCACCATATGGGCGAAACACCATATATTTT. Its translation is CASSPYGRNTIYF.

The chain has TRBV2 and TRBJ2-7, with a possible D match to TRBD1 (6 bases). Per the germline V gene, CDR1 is SNHLY and CDR2 is FYNNEI. Trimming shortened V by 6 bases and J by 3 bases, and 18 bases separated the two germline ends. The CDR3 extends over 15 amino acids. This CDR3 reads CASSKQGTSYYEQYF. DNA for the CDR3: TGTGCCAGCAGCAAACAGGGAACGTCTTACTACGAGCAGTACTTC.

This clone has just a few counts. The chain recombines TRBV7-2 with TRBJ1-6; perhaps TRBD1 as D (6 bases). The length of the CDR3 is 16 residues. V gave up 0 bases and J gave up 8 bases, with 14 bases separating them. Germline V lookup: CDR1 SGHTA, CDR2 FQGNSA. The CDR3 region is CASSLAQGPLDSPLHF. In DNA form, the CDR3 reads TGTGCCAGCAGCTTAGCACAGGGTCCCCTTGATTCACCCCTCCACTTT.